This T cell receptor beta chain derives from a study of cytotoxic CD8 clonotypes in ibrutinib-treated CLL. Study at large: Enrolment comprised approximately 10 relapsed/refractory and about 16 treatment-naive patients; 17 were IGHV unmutated.

The data were produced by immunoSEQ multiplex PCR, yet TCRdb's version contains in-frame clones alone and is incomplete. The sample has about 92,000 clones, approximately 80% seen once. Whole-study results and caveats: Public clonotypes showed up rarely, and on treatment they shrank or held steady.

The CDR3 consists of 13 residues. V lost 4 bases and J lost 5, with 8 bases in between. Germline V gene lookup returns CDR1 SGHTA and CDR2 FQGNSA. Remarks on this clone: Its antigen is undetermined.

This TCR came from a human donor with chronic lymphocytic leukemia. The specimen comprised PBMCs, sampled after 24 months of ibrutinib treatment. The chain links TRBV7-2 to TRBJ2-2; D is undetermined. The CDR3 nucleotides are TGTGCCAGCAGCTACCGTAGGACCGGGGAGCTGTTTTTT. Protein: CASSYRRTGELFF.